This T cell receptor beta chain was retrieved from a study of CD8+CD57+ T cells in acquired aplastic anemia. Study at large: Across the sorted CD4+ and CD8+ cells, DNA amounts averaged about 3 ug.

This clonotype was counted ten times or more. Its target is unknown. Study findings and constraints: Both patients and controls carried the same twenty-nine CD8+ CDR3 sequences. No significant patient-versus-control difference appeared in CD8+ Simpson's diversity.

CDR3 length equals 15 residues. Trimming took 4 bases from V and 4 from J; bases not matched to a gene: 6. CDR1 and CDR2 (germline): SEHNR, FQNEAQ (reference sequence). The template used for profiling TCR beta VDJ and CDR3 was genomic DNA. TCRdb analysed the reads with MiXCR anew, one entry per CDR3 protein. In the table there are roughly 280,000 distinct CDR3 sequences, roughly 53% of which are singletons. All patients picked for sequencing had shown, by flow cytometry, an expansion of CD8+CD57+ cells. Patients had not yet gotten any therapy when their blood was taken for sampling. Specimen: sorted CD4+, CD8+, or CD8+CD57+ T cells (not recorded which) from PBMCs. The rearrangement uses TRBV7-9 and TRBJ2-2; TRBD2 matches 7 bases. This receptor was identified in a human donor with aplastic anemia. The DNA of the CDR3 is TGTGCCAGCAGCTCCCGGACTAGAATCACCGGGGAGCTGTTTTTT. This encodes CASSSRTRITGELFF.